This passage covers 21 T cell receptor beta chains from one sample sequenced in a study of T cell responses to AZD1222 COVID-19 vaccine. TCRdb keeps only in-frame clones here, not all; method: immunoSEQ multiplex PCR. This table holds 100,000 to 130,000 clones, about 93% found once. Material: peripheral blood, obtained on day 0 of AZD1222 vaccination. The receptors originated from an adult in good health.

The gene calls are TRBV12-3 or TRBV12-4 and TRBJ1-1, with D unresolved. CDR3 size: 12 residues. With 3 bases removed from V and 3 bases from J, the gap between germline ends came to 5 bases. CDR3 protein: CASSFGYTEAFF. Here the CDR3 DNA reads TGTGCCAGCAGTTTTGGGTACACTGAAGCTTTCTTT.

For the CDR3, the DNA is TGTGCCAGCAGCACGGGACTCCTCTATAATTCACCCCTCCACTTT. The encoded protein is CASSTGLLYNSPLHF. The chain uses TRBV5-4 and TRBJ1-6, with D possibly matching TRBD1 (5 bases). This CDR3 region has 15 residues. CDR1 is SGHNT and CDR2 is YYREEE in the germline V gene (reference sequence). Deletions cut 4 bases from V and 3 bases from J, with 11 bases between.

V and J are TRBV2 and TRBJ1-2; D ambiguous. Trimming cost V 7 bases and J 8 bases, with 14 bases left between them. CDR3 size: 12 residues. Germline V lookup: CDR1 SNHLY, CDR2 FYNNEI. Written as DNA, the CDR3 is TGTGCCAGCACTATGGGATATGGGGGCTACACCTTC. This encodes CASTMGYGGYTF.

The chain has TRBV7-6 and TRBJ1-5; no reliable D call. V lost 5 bases and J lost 2, with 16 bases in between. Germline CDR1 SGHVS, CDR2 FNYEAQ. The CDR3 has 16 amino acids. This CDR3 reads CASSRLGREGNQPQHF. Here the CDR3 DNA reads TGTGCCAGCAGCCGACTTGGAAGAGAGGGCAATCAGCCCCAGCATTTT.

This sequence joins TRBV7-2 and TRBJ2-2; 9 nucleotides match TRBD1. J was trimmed by 2 bases and V by 7 bases; bases with no gene match: 5. Germline assignment: CDR1 SGHTA and CDR2 FQGNSA. This CDR3 is 15 amino acids long. The CDR3 is CASTEDRGNTGELFF. The CDR3 region has the DNA TGTGCCAGCACCGAGGACAGGGGTAACACCGGGGAGCTGTTTTTT. The full variable domain, rest sourced from reference TRBV7-2 and TRBJ2-2, is GAGVSQSPSNKVTEKGKDVELRCDPISGHTALYWYRQSLGQGLEFLIYFQGNSAPDKSGLPSDRFSAERTGGSVSTLTIQRTQQEDSAVYLCASTEDRGNTGELFFGEGSRLTVL.

V gene TRBV5-1 combines with J gene TRBJ2-7; no clear D gene. The germline CDR1 and CDR2 sequences are SGHRS and YFSETQ. CDR3 size: 14 residues. With 1 base removed from V and 0 bases from J, the gap between germline ends came to 8 bases. CDR3 in DNA: TGCGCCAGCAGCTTGTCGCAGAGCTCCTACGAGCAGTACTTC. Protein sequence: CASSLSQSSYEQYF.

J is TRBJ2-1 and V is TRBV30, with 8 bases aligning to TRBD1. The ends lost 5 bases at V and 6 bases at J; junction bases unmatched: 0. In germline, CDR1 is GTSNPN, CDR2 SVGIG (reference sequence). This CDR3 is built from 11 residues. CDR3 protein: CAWGTGNEQFF. CDR3 bases: TGTGCCTGGGGGACAGGCAATGAGCAGTTCTTC.

The chain is built from TRBV30 and TRBJ1-3; tentatively, D is TRBD1 (6 bases). Germline loops: CDR1 GTSNPN, CDR2 SVGIG (reference sequence). V was clipped by 4 bases and J by 2 bases, with 15 bases between them. This CDR3 spans 15 amino acids. CDR3 nucleotides: TGTGCCTGGATTAGTATCAGGGGCACTGGAAACACCATATATTTT. It specifies CAWISIRGTGNTIYF.

The chain combines TRBV5-4 with TRBJ2-7, with 10 bases fitting TRBD1. The CDR3 spans 14 residues. After removal of 4 bases from V and 7 bases from J, the junction contained 8 bases not matched to a gene. Germline lookup yields CDR1 SGHNT and CDR2 YYREEE (reference sequence). CDR3 DNA sequence: TGTGCCAGCAGCGGAGACAGGGGGCTGGGGGAGCAGTACTTC. Translated: CASSGDRGLGEQYF.

Remarks on this clone: Other DNA sequences of this sample code for an identical CDR3. The V and J genes are TRBV10-3 and TRBJ1-2; possible D gene TRBD1, 5 bases. Per germline, CDR1 ENHRY and CDR2 SYGVKD. Deletions cut 5 bases from V and 1 base from J, with 8 bases between. The CDR3 contains 13 residues. CDR3: CAISPDSNYGYTF. DNA of the CDR3: TGTGCCATCAGTCCCGACAGTAACTATGGCTACACCTTC.

The V and J genes are TRBV10-3 and TRBJ1-1, with D maybe TRBD1 (6 bases). Germline assignment: CDR1 ENHRY and CDR2 SYGVKD. Trimming took 10 bases from V and 0 from J, leaving 21 bases between them. This CDR3 contains 16 residues. CDR3 residues: CATKMGGPPLNTEAFF. In DNA form, the CDR3 reads TGTGCCACGAAAATGGGGGGGCCGCCCCTGAACACTGAAGCTTTCTTT.

The chain is built from TRBV13 and TRBJ2-2, with 8 bases identical to TRBD2. Germline CDR1 PRHDT, CDR2 FYEKMQ (reference sequence). The V segment lost 5 bases and the J segment 7 bases; nucleotides outside the gene matches: 12. The CDR3 spans 16 residues. The CDR3 loop reads CASSLNPGLVGGELFF. DNA for the CDR3: TGTGCCAGCAGCCTCAACCCGGGACTAGTTGGCGGGGAGCTGTTTTTT.

The V gene is TRBV15, the J gene TRBJ1-5; D unclear. Trimming shortened V by 4 bases and J by 6 bases, and 16 bases separated the two germline ends. Germline V gene data show CDR1 as LNHNV and CDR2 as YYDKDF (reference sequence). The CDR3 runs to 15 residues. The CDR3 DNA sequence: TGTGCCACCAGCAATCGGACGGGTTTTGGTCAGCCCCAGCATTTT. Translating gives CATSNRTGFGQPQHF. The full variable domain, with the rest looked up from reference TRBV15 and TRBJ1-5, is DAMVIQNPRYQVTQFGKPVTLSCSQTLNHNVMYWYQQKSSQAPKLLFHYYDKDFNNEADTPDNFQSRRPNTSFCFLDIRSPGLGDTAMYLCATSNRTGFGQPQHFGDGTRLSIL.

This clone was detected only once. The chain employs TRBV10-3 and TRBJ2-2; tentatively, D is TRBD2 (6 bases). Per the germline V gene, CDR1 is ENHRY and CDR2 is SYGVKD. This CDR3 has 15 amino acids. Between the trimmed V and J ends, which lost 3 bases and 4 bases, there was a span of 12 bases. CDR3 sequence reads: CAISEASEGTGELFF. In DNA form, the CDR3 reads TGTGCCATCAGTGAAGCTAGCGAGGGCACCGGGGAGCTGTTTTTT.

The V and J genes are TRBV20-1 and TRBJ1-1, with D tentatively TRBD1 (5 bases). The CDR3 spans 12 residues. Germline CDR1 is DFQATT and CDR2 is SNEGSKA (reference sequence). Trimming took 6 bases from V and 3 from J, leaving 11 bases between them. CDR3 residues: CSASQGDTEAFF. The CDR3 DNA reads TGCAGTGCGAGTCAGGGCGACACTGAAGCTTTCTTT.

This chain joins TRBV5-1 and TRBJ1-4, with 8 bases fitting TRBD1. The V gene end was trimmed by 4 bases and the J gene end by 5 bases; junction bases not matched to a gene: 4. Germline values: CDR1 SGHRS, CDR2 YFSETQ. This CDR3 has 14 residues. CDR3 residues: CASSLGTGNEKLFF. The CDR3 region has the DNA TGCGCCAGCAGCCTGGGGACAGGCAATGAAAAACTGTTTTTT.

This sequence joins TRBV3-1 (or the pseudogene TRBV3-2) and TRBJ2-7; D not certain. There are 13 residues in the CDR3. The V gene lost 1 base and the J gene lost 7 bases, with 11 bases spanning the gap. Per the germline V gene, CDR1 is LGHDT and CDR2 is YNNKEL (reference sequence). The CDR3 loop reads CASSQVLVGEQYF. CDR3 in DNA: TGTGCCAGCAGCCAAGTGCTTGTGGGGGAGCAGTACTTC.

The V gene is TRBV7-6, the J gene TRBJ1-6, with 9 bases matching TRBD1. CDR1 and CDR2 from the germline V gene are SGHVS and FNYEAQ. The CDR3 runs 16 residues. With V trimmed by 7 bases and J by 8 bases, 12 bases remained unmatched. The CDR3 region is CASTPSARTGDSPLHF. The CDR3 region has the DNA TGTGCCAGCACCCCCTCTGCGAGGACAGGGGATTCACCCCTCCACTTT. Supplemented by reference TRBV7-6 and TRBJ1-6, the full variable domain reads GAGVSQSPRYKVTKRGQDVALRCDPISGHVSLYWYRQALGQGPEFLTYFNYEAQQDKSGLPNDRFSAERPEGSISTLTIQRTEQRDSAMYRCASTPSARTGDSPLHFGNGTRLTVT.

CDR3 in amino acids: CASSLVVSGGPADTQYF. CDR3 bases: TGCGCCAGCAGCTTGGTTGTTAGCGGGGGGCCAGCAGATACGCAGTATTTT. J is TRBJ2-3 and V is TRBV5-1; TRBD2 matches 10 bases. Trimming at V came to 0 bases and at J to 4 bases, leaving 8 bases not matched to a gene. The CDR3 has 17 residues. The germline V gene encodes CDR1 SGHRS and CDR2 YFSETQ.

The chain employs TRBV6-5 and TRBJ1-3; no firm D call. Germline CDR1 and CDR2: MNHEY and SVGAGI. Between the trimmed V and J ends, which lost 8 bases and 0 bases, there was a span of 14 bases. The CDR3 has 15 amino acids. In nucleotides, the CDR3 is TGTGCCAGCTCCCCCACGAAGGCCTCTGGAAACACCATATATTTT. Translated, it gives CASSPTKASGNTIYF.

The chain recombines TRBV2 with TRBJ1-5, with a weak D call TRBD1 (5 bases). The V gene's germline CDR1 is SNHLY and CDR2 FYNNEI. The CDR3 has 13 residues. The V gene lost 3 bases and the J gene lost 2 bases, with 5 bases spanning the gap. This CDR3 reads CASSDRGNQPQHF. CDR3 in DNA: TGTGCCAGCAGTGACAGGGGCAATCAGCCCCAGCATTTT.